This T cell receptor beta chain appears in the sequencing data of a study of blood T cell repertoires in COVID-19. Study details: Sites across the United States, Italy and Spain contributed samples from acute and convalescent COVID-19.

Participants were aged roughly 18 to 90 years, lived in under 25 US areas, and enrolled virtually. Sequencing was performed with immunoSEQ multiplex PCR; in TCRdb, only in-frame clones are kept and a portion is missing. The table lists roughly 170,000 clones, approximately 87% of them singletons. This CDR3 has 15 amino acids. CDR1 is SGHTA and CDR2 is FQGNSA in the germline V gene. Trimming took 2 bases from V and 2 from J, leaving 9 bases between them. Sequenced material: PBMCs or T cells enriched from blood (not recorded which). The V and J genes are TRBV7-2 and TRBJ2-2; D is unclear. This TCR was recovered from a woman aged 45-59 years who had recovered from COVID-19. The CDR3: CASSLFGGNTGELFF. The CDR3 DNA is TGTGCCAGCAGCTTATTTGGCGGTAACACCGGGGAGCTGTTTTTT.